This T cell receptor beta chain was retrieved from a study of control samples from healthy donors and cancer patients. V was cut by 5 bases and J by 3 bases, with 10 bases left in between. The CDR3 totals 13 residues. Germline lookup yields CDR1 SGHNT and CDR2 YENEEA. Assay: immunoSEQ multiplex PCR; the TCRdb copy retains only in-frame clones and omits some. The sample shows about 130,000 clones, roughly 90% of them seen only once. Sequenced: blood. This clonotype was sampled from a man aged 45-60 years in good health. The rearrangement links TRBV11-3 to TRBJ1-1; no clear D. CDR3 residues: CASSQLADTEAFF. The CDR3, as DNA: TGTGCCAGCAGCCAGCTGGCCGACACTGAAGCTTTCTTT.